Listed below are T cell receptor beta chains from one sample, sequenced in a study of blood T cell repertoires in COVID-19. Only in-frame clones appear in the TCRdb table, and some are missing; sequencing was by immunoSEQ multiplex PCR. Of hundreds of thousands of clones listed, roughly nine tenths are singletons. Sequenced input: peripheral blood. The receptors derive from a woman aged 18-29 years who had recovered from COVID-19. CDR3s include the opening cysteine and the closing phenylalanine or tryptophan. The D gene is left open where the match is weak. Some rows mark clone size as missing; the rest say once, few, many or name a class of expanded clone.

CDR3 DNA: TGTGCCACCAGCGGAGGGACATACATGAACACTGAAGCTTTCTTT
CDR3 protein: CATSGGTYMNTEAFF
D gene: NA
clone size: NA
J gene: TRBJ1-1
V gene: TRBV15

CDR3 DNA: TGTGCCAGTAGTTTCGGGGAGCGGCCCCATGAGCAGTTCTTC
CDR3 protein: CASSFGERPHEQFF
D gene: NA
clone size: NA
J gene: TRBJ2-1
V gene: TRBV19

CDR3 DNA: TGTGCCAGCAGTTTACAGGGGGCCAAGGCTCAGCCCCAGCATTTT
CDR3 protein: CASSLQGAKAQPQHF
D gene: TRBD1
clone size: NA
J gene: TRBJ1-5
V gene: TRBV7-9

CDR3 DNA: TGTGCCAGCAGTTACCGGGGGCCTAGCGGATACGAGCAGTACTTC
CDR3 protein: CASSYRGPSGYEQYF
D gene: NA
clone size: NA
J gene: TRBJ2-7
V gene: TRBV6-2/TRBV6-3

CDR3 DNA: TGTGCCAGCAGCTTAGGACAGCCGAACACCGGGGAGCTGTTTTTT
CDR3 protein: CASSLGQPNTGELFF
D gene: NA
clone size: NA
J gene: TRBJ2-2
V gene: TRBV7-2

CDR3 DNA: TGCAGCGTCGATCGGGGTGGCCCTGAAGCTTTCTTT
CDR3 protein: CSVDRGGPEAFF
D gene: NA
clone size: NA
J gene: TRBJ1-1
V gene: TRBV29-1

CDR3 DNA: TGTGCCAGCAGGCCGACTAGCGGGAGGGTCACAGATACGCAGTATTTT
CDR3 protein: CASRPTSGRVTDTQYF
D gene: TRBD2
clone size: NA
J gene: TRBJ2-3
V gene: TRBV2

CDR3 DNA: TGCGCCAGCAGCTTTTCGACGGGGGGCAATCAGCCCCAGCATTTT
CDR3 protein: CASSFSTGGNQPQHF
D gene: NA
clone size: few
J gene: TRBJ1-5
V gene: TRBV5-1

CDR3 DNA: TGTGCCAGCAGCTTAGGTCGGGTTTCAGGCTACACCTTC
CDR3 protein: CASSLGRVSGYTF
D gene: NA
clone size: NA
J gene: TRBJ1-2
V gene: TRBV11-3

CDR3 DNA: TGTGCCAGTAGTATAGATATGGTTGGCCAGGGGGCTCGTAGAGAGACCCAGTACTTC
CDR3 protein: CASSIDMVGQGARRETQYF
D gene: TRBD1
clone size: NA
J gene: TRBJ2-5
V gene: TRBV19

CDR3 DNA: TGTGCCAGCAGCGTAGGCACAGGGCTAGCCTCACCCCTCCACTTT
CDR3 protein: CASSVGTGLASPLHF
D gene: NA
clone size: NA
J gene: TRBJ1-6
V gene: TRBV9

CDR3 DNA: TGTGCCAGCAGTACCGGGACAGGGGGGTTCAGGGCAGATACGCAGTATTTT
CDR3 protein: CASSTGTGGFRADTQYF
D gene: TRBD1
clone size: NA
J gene: TRBJ2-3
V gene: TRBV9

CDR3 DNA: TGTGCCTCAGGACGGACTATGGCGGGAAACCCTGCTATTACCTTC
CDR3 protein: CASGRTMAGNPAITF
D gene: NA
clone size: NA
J gene: TRBJ1-2
V gene: TRBV10-3

CDR3 DNA: TGTGCCAGCAGCCGTACCGGGACAGGTTACGAGCAGTACTTC
CDR3 protein: CASSRTGTGYEQYF
D gene: TRBD1
clone size: NA
J gene: TRBJ2-7
V gene: TRBV7-3

CDR3 DNA: TGCGCCAGCAGCCAAGATGTTACCTCGGACAGTATGGATTCACCCCTCCACTTT
CDR3 protein: CASSQDVTSDSMDSPLHF
D gene: NA
clone size: NA
J gene: TRBJ1-6
V gene: TRBV4-3

CDR3 DNA: TGTGCCAGCAGCTTTGACAACCACCTCTACGAGCAGTACTTC
CDR3 protein: CASSFDNHLYEQYF
D gene: NA
clone size: NA
J gene: TRBJ2-7
V gene: TRBV7-9

CDR3 DNA: TGCGCCAGCAGCCATGCAGGGTGGAACACTGAAGCTTTCTTT
CDR3 protein: CASSHAGWNTEAFF
D gene: NA
clone size: NA
J gene: TRBJ1-1
V gene: TRBV4-1

CDR3 DNA: TGTGCCAGCAGCGTTCAGGGGGCGGCTAATGAAAAACTGTTTTTT
CDR3 protein: CASSVQGAANEKLFF
D gene: TRBD1
clone size: once
J gene: TRBJ1-4
V gene: TRBV7-2

CDR3 DNA: TGTGCCAGTAGGGACCCGGGAGGCATGAACACTGAAGCTTTCTTT
CDR3 protein: CASRDPGGMNTEAFF
D gene: NA
clone size: NA
J gene: TRBJ1-1
V gene: TRBV19

CDR3 DNA: TGTGCCAGCAGCCGGGACAGGAACTCTGGAAACACCATATATTTT
CDR3 protein: CASSRDRNSGNTIYF
D gene: TRBD1
clone size: NA
J gene: TRBJ1-3
V gene: TRBV27

CDR3 DNA: TGTGCCAGCAGCTTAACTAGCGGGAGGGGTGGAGATACGCAGTATTTT
CDR3 protein: CASSLTSGRGGDTQYF
D gene: TRBD2
clone size: NA
J gene: TRBJ2-3
V gene: TRBV11-3

CDR3 DNA: TGTGCCTGGAGTGTAGGGACAGGGGGCTACAATGAGCAGTTCTTC
CDR3 protein: CAWSVGTGGYNEQFF
D gene: TRBD1
clone size: NA
J gene: TRBJ2-1
V gene: TRBV30

CDR3 DNA: TGCGCCAGCAGCGCGGGACTTATAGCTAACTATGGCTACACCTTC
CDR3 protein: CASSAGLIANYGYTF
D gene: NA
clone size: NA
J gene: TRBJ1-2
V gene: TRBV4-1

CDR3 DNA: TGTGCCAGCAGCCGATCGGGCCAGGGCTTATTAAATGAGCAGTTCTTC
CDR3 protein: CASSRSGQGLLNEQFF
D gene: NA
clone size: NA
J gene: TRBJ2-1
V gene: TRBV7-8

CDR3 DNA: TGTGCCAGCAGTGAATATCTCGAGCAGTACTTC
CDR3 protein: CASSEYLEQYF
D gene: NA
clone size: once
J gene: TRBJ2-7
V gene: TRBV25-1

CDR3 DNA: TGTGCCAGCAGCTTCGACTCTTCGAGCTCTGGAAACACCATATATTTT
CDR3 protein: CASSFDSSSSGNTIYF
D gene: NA
clone size: NA
J gene: TRBJ1-3
V gene: TRBV5-5

CDR3 DNA: TGTGCCAGCAAGACAGGGAGCTACGAGCAGTACTTC
CDR3 protein: CASKTGSYEQYF
D gene: TRBD1
clone size: NA
J gene: TRBJ2-7
V gene: TRBV12-3/TRBV12-4

CDR3 DNA: TGTGCCAGCAGCCCTCCAGAGACCCAACTAGACTATGGCTACACCTTC
CDR3 protein: CASSPPETQLDYGYTF
D gene: NA
clone size: NA
J gene: TRBJ1-2
V gene: TRBV7-2

CDR3 DNA: TGTGCCAGCTCACCTGGGACTAGCGGCGATAAACAGTTCTTC
CDR3 protein: CASSPGTSGDKQFF
D gene: TRBD2
clone size: NA
J gene: TRBJ2-1
V gene: TRBV18